These T cell receptor beta chains were read from a single sample in a study of fetal regulatory T cell absence and autoimmunity. Method: immunoSEQ multiplex PCR; TCRdb's copy keeps in-frame clones and lacks some. The sample carries approximately 94,000 clones, about 78% recorded once. The sample was pancreas tissue. These receptors were taken from a male donor with IPEX syndrome. Both conserved end residues are part of each CDR3. The D gene is left open where the match is weak. Only some rows state a clone size, as once, few, many or a class for expanded clones.

len	d_gene	j_gene	abundance	v_gene	CDR3aa	CDR3nt
17	-	TRBJ1-6	-	TRBV13	CASSLFGGEYYNSPLHF	TGTGCCAGCAGCTTATTCGGGGGGGAGTACTATAATTCACCCCTCCACTTT
14	TRBD2	TRBJ2-7	-	TRBV10-3	CAAQRTSGGYEQYF	TGTGCCGCTCAACGGACTAGCGGGGGCTACGAGCAGTACTTC
16	TRBD1	TRBJ1-5	-	TRBV6-6	CASSYSPLTGDQPQHF	TGTGCCAGCAGTTACTCGCCATTGACAGGGGATCAGCCCCAGCATTTT
16	TRBD1	TRBJ1-1	-	TRBV7-9	CASSLKQGARGTEAFF	TGTGCCAGCAGCTTAAAGCAGGGGGCGCGAGGTACTGAAGCTTTCTTT
16	TRBD2	TRBJ2-7	-	TRBV15	CATSRDYPAGLHEQYF	TGTGCCACCAGCAGAGATTACCCAGCGGGACTACACGAGCAGTACTTC
16	-	TRBJ2-2	-	TRBV9	CASTQGSTARTGELFF	TGTGCCAGCACCCAGGGGTCGACAGCCAGAACCGGGGAGCTGTTTTTT
13	-	TRBJ2-1	-	TRBV27	CASSLSVGVEQFF	TGTGCCAGCAGTTTATCAGTGGGGGTTGAGCAGTTCTTC
13	TRBD1	TRBJ1-1	-	TRBV6-1	CASSYTGDTEAFF	TGTGCCAGCAGTTATACAGGGGACACTGAAGCTTTCTTT
15	TRBD1	TRBJ2-3	-	TRBV19	CASSIGTGGRDTQYF	TGTGCCAGTAGTATAGGAACAGGGGGCAGGGATACGCAGTATTTT
13	TRBD1	TRBJ1-2	few	TRBV6-6	CASSYRGHYGYTF	TGTGCCAGCAGTTACAGGGGGCACTATGGCTACACCTTC
13	-	TRBJ2-7	-	TRBV9	CASSVGGRYEQYF	TGTGCCAGCAGCGTAGGGGGGCGTTACGAGCAGTACTTC
17	TRBD2	TRBJ2-3	-	TRBV27	CASSLLASGGGGDTQYF	TGTGCCAGCAGTTTGTTAGCTAGCGGGGGGGGTGGAGATACGCAGTATTTT
16	-	TRBJ2-7	-	TRBV7-9	CASSFPRGRGSYEQYF	TGTGCCAGCAGCTTCCCCAGGGGTAGAGGCTCCTACGAGCAGTACTTC
13	-	TRBJ1-1	-	TRBV27	CASRETGNTEAFF	TGTGCCAGCAGAGAGACAGGGAACACTGAAGCTTTCTTT
18	TRBD2	TRBJ2-3	-	TRBV9	CASSPRPLRGGAGDTQYF	TGTGCCAGCAGCCCCCGGCCGTTACGCGGGGGGGCGGGGGATACGCAGTATTTT
12	TRBD1	TRBJ1-2	-	TRBV4-3	CASRTGGYGYTF	TGCGCCAGCAGGACAGGGGGCTATGGCTACACCTTC
18	TRBD2	TRBJ2-7	-	TRBV7-9	CASSLGGLAGVRAYEQYF	TGTGCCAGCAGCTTAGGGGGACTAGCGGGAGTTAGGGCCTACGAGCAGTACTTC
14	-	TRBJ2-3	-	TRBV6-1	CASSAGVATDTQYF	TGTGCCAGCAGCGCAGGGGTTGCCACAGATACGCAGTATTTT
20	TRBD1	TRBJ1-6	once	TRBV4-2	CASSQSQRWAGGYYNSPLHF	TGTGCCAGCAGCCAAAGCCAGAGATGGGCAGGGGGCTACTATAATTCACCCCTCCACTTT
15	-	TRBJ2-2	-	TRBV2	CASSPGTLNTGELFF	TGTGCCAGCAGTCCCGGGACACTGAACACCGGGGAGTTGTTTTTT
15	-	TRBJ2-3	-	TRBV30	CAWSLYDPDTDTQYF	TGTGCCTGGTCGCTGTATGACCCCGACACAGATACGCAGTATTTT
13	TRBD2	TRBJ2-5	-	TRBV5-1	CASSYLAGETQYF	TGCGCCAGCAGCTACCTAGCGGGAGAGACCCAGTACTTC
13	-	TRBJ2-7	-	TRBV4-2	CASSQAGSYEQYF	TGTGCCAGCAGCCAAGCGGGATCGTACGAGCAGTACTTC
14	TRBD2	TRBJ2-3	-	TRBV5-1	CASSSTSVADTQYF	TGCGCCAGCAGCTCAACTAGCGTAGCAGATACGCAGTATTTT
15	-	TRBJ2-5	-	TRBV9	CASSPQTRAKETQYF	TGTGCCAGCAGCCCCCAGACTAGGGCAAAAGAGACCCAGTACTTC
16	-	TRBJ2-2	-	TRBV7-4	CASRPWPVRDTGELFF	TGTGCCAGCCGACCATGGCCCGTTAGAGACACCGGGGAGCTGTTTTTT
14	TRBD1	TRBJ1-2	-	TRBV15	CATSRDFGQAVNTF	TGTGCCACCAGCAGAGACTTCGGACAGGCCGTGAACACCTTC
15	-	TRBJ2-2	-	TRBV9	CASSVEGTNTGELFF	TGTGCCAGCAGCGTAGAGGGGACGAACACCGGGGAGCTGTTTTTT
15	TRBD2	TRBJ2-3	-	TRBV5-1	CASSMASGGGDTQYF	TGCGCCAGCAGCATGGCCAGCGGGGGAGGAGATACGCAGTATTTT
14	-	TRBJ2-4	-	TRBV5-6	CASSLVAAKNIQYF	TGTGCCAGCAGCTTGGTCGCAGCCAAAAACATTCAGTACTTC
14	-	TRBJ1-2	-	TRBV2	CASSDGRANYGYTF	TGTGCCAGCAGCGACGGACGAGCTAACTATGGCTACACCTTC
13	TRBD2	TRBJ2-1	-	TRBV7-2	CASSPGTSGFVFF	TGTGCCAGCAGCCCCGGGACTAGCGGGTTCGTGTTCTTC
13	-	TRBJ1-1	few	TRBV10-3	CAISESGNTEAFF	TGTGCCATCAGTGAGTCGGGGAACACTGAAGCTTTCTTT
15	TRBD2	TRBJ2-3	few	TRBV27	CASSLLAGATDTQYF	TGTGCCAGCAGTTTACTAGCGGGAGCCACAGATACGCAGTATTTT
15	-	TRBJ2-3	-	TRBV9	CASSGQASSTDTQYF	TGTGCCAGCAGCGGACAGGCCTCTAGCACAGATACGCAGTATTTT
16	-	TRBJ2-1	-	TRBV5-1	CASSRGDIHSYNEQFF	TGCGCCAGCAGCCGCGGGGACATCCATTCCTACAATGAGCAGTTCTTC
14	TRBD1	TRBJ2-7	few	TRBV7-9	CASSPGTGTYEQYF	TGTGCCAGCAGCCCCGGGACAGGGACCTACGAGCAGTACTTC
14	-	TRBJ2-3	-	TRBV30	CAWSEGRTTDTQYF	TGTGCCTGGAGCGAGGGGCGGACTACAGATACGCAGTATTTT
14	TRBD1	TRBJ2-7	-	TRBV27	CASSLGGQGREQYF	TGTGCCAGCAGCTTAGGTGGACAGGGCCGGGAGCAGTACTTC
11	-	TRBJ1-1	-	TRBV20-1	CSARQGTEAFF	TGCAGTGCGCGACAAGGCACTGAAGCTTTCTTT
20	TRBD2	TRBJ2-1	-	TRBV4-2	CASSQASAGTSGSSYNEQFF	TGTGCCAGCAGCCAAGCATCGGCCGGGACTAGCGGGAGCTCCTACAATGAGCAGTTCTTC
15	TRBD2	TRBJ2-5	-	TRBV4-1	CASSHSGLAEETQYF	TGCGCCAGCAGCCACTCGGGACTAGCGGAAGAGACCCAGTACTTC
15	TRBD2	TRBJ2-1	-	TRBV7-9	CASSRGGGTYNEQFF	TGTGCCAGCAGCCGCGGGGGAGGGACCTACAATGAGCAGTTCTTC
13	-	TRBJ1-1	few	TRBV30	CAWSNEMNTEAFF	TGTGCCTGGAGTAACGAGATGAACACTGAAGCTTTCTTT
13	-	TRBJ1-1	-	TRBV5-6	CASRDSVNTEAFF	TGTGCCAGCAGGGACAGCGTGAACACTGAAGCTTTCTTT
14	-	TRBJ2-1	once	TRBV5-5	CASSLARLDNEQFF	TGTGCCAGCAGCTTGGCCCGGTTGGACAATGAGCAGTTCTTC
15	TRBD2	TRBJ2-5	once	TRBV5-1	CASTLGTSGQETQYF	TGCGCCAGCACCTTAGGGACTAGCGGCCAAGAGACCCAGTACTTC
17	TRBD1	TRBJ2-5	-	TRBV7-9	CASTLGQGAMYQETQYF	TGTGCCAGCACCTTGGGACAGGGGGCGATGTACCAAGAGACCCAGTACTTC
12	-	TRBJ1-2	-	TRBV7-2	CASSSRPGSYTF	TGTGCCAGCAGCTCCAGGCCGGGAAGCTACACCTTC
15	-	TRBJ2-5	-	TRBV6-1	CASSEWGVFQETQYF	TGTGCCAGCAGTGAATGGGGAGTTTTCCAAGAGACCCAGTACTTC
14	TRBD2	TRBJ2-3	-	TRBV7-9	CASSWTSGTDTQYF	TGTGCCAGCAGCTGGACTAGCGGGACAGATACGCAGTATTTT
16	-	TRBJ1-1	once	TRBV6-6	CASSYSGGRGGTEAFF	TGTGCCAGCAGTTACTCGGGTGGCAGGGGCGGAACTGAAGCTTTCTTT
14	-	TRBJ1-4	-	TRBV7-6	CASSSDLGGEKLFF	TGTGCCAGCAGCTCCGACCTAGGAGGTGAAAAACTGTTTTTT
15	TRBD2	TRBJ2-3	-	TRBV7-6	CASSLGTSGADTQYF	TGTGCCAGCAGCTTAGGGACTAGCGGGGCAGATACGCAGTATTTT
15	TRBD1	TRBJ1-2	-	TRBV28	CASSPGQGGDYGYTF	TGTGCCAGCAGCCCGGGACAGGGGGGCGACTATGGCTACACCTTC